This is a list of T cell receptor beta chains from one sample in a study of response to subunit inactivated influenza vaccine. MiXCR, applied by TCRdb to the RT-PCR reads, yields one record per CDR3 protein. Of under 500,000 distinct CDR3 sequences detected, 11% appear once; the ten largest clones hold 10% to 15%. Sequencing was performed on PBMCs from blood, taken 40 to 50 days after vaccination. Receptor source: a man between 50 and 59 years old who received an inactivated influenza vaccine. Each CDR3 is given with its conserved first and last residue. Each record gives: V gene, clone size, J gene, D gene, CDR3 protein, CDR3 DNA. The D gene is left open where the match is weak. Only part of the rows carry a size: once, few, many, or a class if the clone is expanded.

TRBV20-1	many	TRBJ1-3	.	CSARDTANSGNTIYF	TGCAGTGCTAGAGATACAGCGAACTCTGGAAACACCATATATTTT
TRBV20-1	.	TRBJ2-5	TRBD2	CSARGVAGGSETQYF	TGCAGTGCTAGAGGAGTAGCGGGGGGATCAGAGACCCAGTACTTC
TRBV5-6	.	TRBJ2-5	TRBD1	CASSLRRTGWAQETQYF	TGTGCCAGCAGCTTGAGACGGACAGGGTGGGCTCAAGAGACCCAGTACTTC
TRBV7-9	many	TRBJ2-1	TRBD2	CASSYGGGAYYNEQFF	TGTGCCAGCAGTTACGGCGGGGGGGCGTACTACAATGAGCAGTTCTTC
TRBV6-1	many	TRBJ2-7	.	CASSAQGVSYEQYF	TGTGCCAGCAGCGCCCAGGGTGTAAGCTACGAGCAGTACTTC
TRBV11-2	.	TRBJ2-3	TRBD1	CASSRTGVNTDTQYF	TGTGCCAGCAGCCGGACAGGGGTCAACACAGATACGCAGTATTTT
TRBV10-1	few	TRBJ2-7	TRBD2	CASSDGLAGVYEQYF	TGCGCCAGCAGTGACGGACTAGCGGGCGTCTACGAGCAGTACTTC
TRBV10-3	few	TRBJ1-4	.	CAISGQVGEKLFF	TGTGCCATCAGTGGACAGGTGGGGGAAAAACTGTTTTTT
TRBV7-2	many	TRBJ2-5	TRBD2	CASSPRLAEETQYF	TGTGCCAGCAGCCCCCGACTAGCAGAAGAGACCCAGTACTTC
TRBV20-1	.	TRBJ2-1	TRBD2	CSAIRTAGTSGTDLGYNEQFF	TGCAGTGCTATCAGGACAGCCGGGACTAGCGGGACCGACCTTGGCTACAATGAGCAGTTCTTC
TRBV24-1	once	TRBJ2-1	TRBD1	CATSDPTGGSSYNEQFF	TGTGCCACCAGTGATCCTACAGGGGGGAGCTCCTACAATGAGCAGTTCTTC
TRBV3-1	.	TRBJ1-2	TRBD1	CASSQVVGQAGYTF	TGTGCCAGCAGCCAAGTGGTGGGACAGGCGGGCTACACCTTC
TRBV12-3/TRBV12-4	.	TRBJ1-1	TRBD1	CASSKLGTGVAEAFF	TGTGCCAGCAGTAAATTGGGGACAGGGGTAGCTGAAGCTTTCTTT
TRBV5-4	few	TRBJ2-7	TRBD1	CASSLFPRGHHEQYF	TGTGCCAGCAGCTTGTTCCCCAGGGGGCACCACGAGCAGTACTTC
TRBV12-3/TRBV12-4	medium-sized	TRBJ2-2	.	CASSWAGNTGELFF	TGTGCCAGCAGTTGGGCAGGGAACACCGGGGAGCTGTTTTTT
TRBV6-1	many	TRBJ2-5	TRBD2	CASSGTSGYQETQYF	TGTGCCAGCAGCGGGACTAGCGGGTACCAAGAGACCCAGTACTTC
TRBV7-3	many	TRBJ2-2	TRBD1	CASSGTGPGELFF	TGTGCCAGCAGCGGGACAGGCCCCGGGGAGCTGTTTTTT
TRBV7-2	many	TRBJ2-1	TRBD2	CASSAPVGTSGNNEQFF	TGTGCCAGCAGCGCCCCTGTAGGAACTAGCGGGAATAATGAGCAGTTCTTC
TRBV4-3	few	TRBJ2-3	TRBD2	CASSQAELAGGGFTDTQYF	TGCGCCAGCAGCCAAGCCGAATTAGCGGGAGGGGGTTTCACAGATACGCAGTATTTT
TRBV10-3	few	TRBJ2-5	TRBD1	CAISEPGTVQETQYF	TGTGCCATCAGTGAACCTGGGACAGTCCAAGAGACCCAGTACTTC
TRBV6-2/TRBV6-3	few	TRBJ1-2	.	CASSRLWTSGYTF	TGTGCCAGCAGCCGACTTTGGACAAGTGGCTACACCTTC
TRBV2	.	TRBJ2-5	TRBD2	CASSEVAGKETQYF	TGTGCCAGCAGTGAGGTAGCGGGGAAAGAGACCCAGTACTTC
TRBV11-2	.	TRBJ2-2	TRBD1	CASSSTGGTGELFF	TGTGCCAGCAGCTCCACAGGGGGCACCGGGGAGCTGTTTTTT
TRBV6-1	.	TRBJ2-7	.	CASSETGTPPYEQYF	TGTGCCAGCAGTGAAACCGGGACTCCACCCTACGAGCAGTACTTC
TRBV20-1	.	TRBJ2-3	TRBD2	CSARPLLAAGGLADTQYF	TGCAGTGCTAGACCCCTGCTAGCAGCGGGGGGGTTGGCAGATACGCAGTATTTT
TRBV7-6	few	TRBJ2-5	.	CASSLDGGGETQYF	TGTGCCAGCAGCTTAGATGGTGGTGGGGAGACCCAGTACTTC
TRBV4-3	.	TRBJ1-3	.	CASSQGWGPGNTIYF	TGCGCCAGCAGCCAAGGTTGGGGGCCCGGAAACACCATATATTTT
TRBV7-9	.	TRBJ1-1	TRBD1	CASSLGGQGGGDTEAFF	TGTGCCAGCAGCTTAGGCGGCCAGGGGGGTGGGGACACTGAAGCTTTCTTT
TRBV6-2/TRBV6-3	.	TRBJ2-1	TRBD2	CASTLGLAGVNEQFF	TGTGCCAGCACGCTCGGACTAGCGGGAGTTAATGAGCAGTTCTTC
TRBV7-6	many	TRBJ2-7	.	CASSLVRVDEQYF	TGTGCCAGCAGCTTAGTTAGGGTCGACGAGCAGTACTTC
TRBV20-1	many	TRBJ2-7	.	CSARDSSGPYEQYF	TGCAGTGCTAGAGATTCGAGCGGGCCCTACGAGCAGTACTTC
TRBV7-2	few	TRBJ2-5	TRBD2	CASSSGTSGIVQYF	TGTGCCAGCAGCAGTGGGACTAGCGGGATCGTCCAGTACTTC
TRBV6-5	many	TRBJ2-7	.	CASSTQTREQYF	TGTGCCAGCAGTACCCAGACAAGGGAACAGTACTTC
TRBV29-1	many	TRBJ2-7	.	CSVEAPGDPYEQYF	TGCAGCGTTGAAGCGCCAGGGGATCCCTACGAGCAGTACTTC
TRBV11-2	.	TRBJ1-3	.	CASSLMRGGGNTIYF	TGTGCCAGCAGCTTAATGCGGGGAGGTGGAAACACCATATATTTT
TRBV7-2	few	TRBJ2-1	.	CASSMGGPYNEQFF	TGTGCCAGCAGCATGGGGGGTCCCTACAATGAGCAGTTCTTC
TRBV5-1	.	TRBJ1-3	.	CASSLEGPGGGNTIYF	TGCGCCAGCAGCTTGGAGGGCCCAGGCGGAGGAAACACCATATATTTT
TRBV29-1	few	TRBJ2-1	.	CSVEGPISYNEQFF	TGCAGCGTTGAAGGGCCGATCTCCTACAATGAGCAGTTCTTC
TRBV29-1	.	TRBJ1-1	.	CSTSLPAGTEAFF	TGCAGCACCTCCTTGCCGGCCGGGACTGAAGCTTTCTTT
TRBV3-1	many	TRBJ2-7	.	CASSHSTGTRYEQYF	TGTGCCAGCAGCCATTCAACCGGGACCCGATACGAGCAGTACTTC
TRBV20-1	.	TRBJ2-4	.	CSARDSFGLAKNIQYF	TGCAGTGCTAGAGATTCTTTTGGACTAGCCAAAAACATTCAGTACTTC
TRBV5-1	.	TRBJ2-5	.	CASSLLGEQETQYF	TGCGCCAGCAGCTTGTTAGGGGAACAAGAGACCCAGTACTTC
TRBV25-1	.	TRBJ1-5	.	CASSEFLDIRVLPLSQPQHF	TGTGCCAGCAGTGAATTCTTGGACATAAGGGTCCTACCCCTCAGTCAGCCCCAGCATTTT
TRBV20-1	few	TRBJ1-4	.	CSASAFGGLNEKLFF	TGCAGTGCTTCCGCATTCGGGGGGCTGAATGAAAAACTGTTTTTT
TRBV3-1	.	TRBJ2-5	TRBD2	CASSQGLAGSPTQYF	TGTGCCAGCAGCCAAGGACTAGCGGGGTCTCCAACCCAGTACTTC
TRBV4-1	many	TRBJ1-1	TRBD1	CASSQPGTGVIEAFF	TGCGCCAGCAGCCAACCCGGGACAGGGGTCATTGAAGCTTTCTTT
TRBV5-1	many	TRBJ2-7	.	CASSFYELDRVEQYF	TGCGCCAGCAGCTTCTACGAATTGGACCGAGTTGAGCAGTACTTC
TRBV7-8	.	TRBJ2-1	TRBD2	CASSLSVGGSSYNEQFF	TGTGCCAGCAGCTTATCAGTGGGAGGGAGCTCCTACAATGAGCAGTTCTTC